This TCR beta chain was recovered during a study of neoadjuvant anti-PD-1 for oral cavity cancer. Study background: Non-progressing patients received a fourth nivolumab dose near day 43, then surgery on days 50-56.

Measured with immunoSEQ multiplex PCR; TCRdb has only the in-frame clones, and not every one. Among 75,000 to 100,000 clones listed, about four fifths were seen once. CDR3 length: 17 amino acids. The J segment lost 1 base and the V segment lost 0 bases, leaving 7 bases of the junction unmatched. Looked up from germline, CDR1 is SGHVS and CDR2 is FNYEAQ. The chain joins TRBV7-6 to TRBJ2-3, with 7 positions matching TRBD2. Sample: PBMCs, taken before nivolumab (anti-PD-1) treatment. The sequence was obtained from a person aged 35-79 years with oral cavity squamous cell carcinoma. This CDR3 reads CASSLAEGGSGTDTQYF. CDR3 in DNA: TGTGCCAGCAGCTTAGCGGAGGGAGGGAGTGGCACAGATACGCAGTATTTT.